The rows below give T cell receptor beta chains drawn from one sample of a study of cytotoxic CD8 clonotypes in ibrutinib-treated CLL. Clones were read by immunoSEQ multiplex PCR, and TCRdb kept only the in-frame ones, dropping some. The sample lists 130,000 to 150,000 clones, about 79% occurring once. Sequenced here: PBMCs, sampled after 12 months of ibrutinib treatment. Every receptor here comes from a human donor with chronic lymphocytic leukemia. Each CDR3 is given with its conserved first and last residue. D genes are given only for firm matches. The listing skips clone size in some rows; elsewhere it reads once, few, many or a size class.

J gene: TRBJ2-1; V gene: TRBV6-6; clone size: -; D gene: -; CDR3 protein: CASSPVQNEQFF; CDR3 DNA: TGTGCCAGCAGCCCCGTACAGAATGAGCAGTTCTTC
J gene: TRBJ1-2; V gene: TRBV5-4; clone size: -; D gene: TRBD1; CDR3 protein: CASSLTGVGGYTF; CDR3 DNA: TGTGCCAGCAGCTTAACAGGGGTCGGAGGCTACACCTTC
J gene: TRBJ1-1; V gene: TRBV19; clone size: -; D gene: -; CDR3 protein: CASSIGTPEAFF; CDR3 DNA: TGTGCCAGTAGTATAGGAACACCCGAAGCTTTCTTT
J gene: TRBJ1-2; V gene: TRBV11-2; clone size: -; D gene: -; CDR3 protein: CASSLDRVYGYTF; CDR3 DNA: TGTGCCAGCAGCTTAGATCGCGTCTATGGCTACACCTTC
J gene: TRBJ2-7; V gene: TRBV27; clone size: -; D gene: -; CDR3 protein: CASSPPGQTYEQYF; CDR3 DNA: TGTGCCAGCAGCCCTCCCGGACAGACCTACGAGCAGTACTTC
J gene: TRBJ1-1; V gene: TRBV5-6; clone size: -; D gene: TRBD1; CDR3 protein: CASSSDRGFTEAFF; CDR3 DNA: TGTGCCAGCAGCTCGGACAGGGGGTTCACTGAAGCTTTCTTT
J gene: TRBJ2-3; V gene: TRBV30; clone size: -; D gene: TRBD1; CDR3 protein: CAWRPRDRGQDTQYF; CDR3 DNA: TGTGCCTGGAGGCCCCGGGACAGGGGGCAAGATACGCAGTATTTT
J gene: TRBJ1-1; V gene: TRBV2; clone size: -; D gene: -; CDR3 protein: CASRGLPGTEAFF; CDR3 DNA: TGTGCCAGCAGGGGACTGCCCGGTACTGAAGCTTTCTTT
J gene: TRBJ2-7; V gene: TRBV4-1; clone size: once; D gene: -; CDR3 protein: CASSQFSYEQYF; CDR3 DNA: TGCGCCAGCAGCCAATTTTCGTACGAGCAGTACTTC
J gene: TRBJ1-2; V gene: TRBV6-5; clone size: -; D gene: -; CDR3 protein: CASRQQGYGYTF; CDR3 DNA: TGTGCCAGCAGACAGCAGGGGTATGGCTACACCTTC
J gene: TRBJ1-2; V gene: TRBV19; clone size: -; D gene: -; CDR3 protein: CASSYGSRKGYTF; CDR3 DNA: TGTGCCAGTAGTTATGGATCCCGAAAGGGCTACACCTTC
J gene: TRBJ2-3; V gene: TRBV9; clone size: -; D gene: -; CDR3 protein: CASSVVNSMNTQYF; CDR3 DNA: TGTGCCAGCAGCGTAGTAAATAGCATGAATACGCAGTATTTT
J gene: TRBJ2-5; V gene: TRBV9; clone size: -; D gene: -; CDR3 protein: CASSVGRTEETQYF; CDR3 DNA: TGTGCCAGCAGCGTAGGGCGAACAGAAGAGACCCAGTACTTC
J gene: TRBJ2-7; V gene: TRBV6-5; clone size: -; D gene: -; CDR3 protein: CASSYGQATYEQYF; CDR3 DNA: TGTGCCAGCAGTTACGGGCAGGCGACCTACGAGCAGTACTTC
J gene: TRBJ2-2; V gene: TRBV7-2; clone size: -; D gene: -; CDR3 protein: CASSLGWSVAGELFF; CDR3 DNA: TGTGCCAGCAGCTTAGGATGGAGTGTAGCAGGGGAGCTGTTTTTT
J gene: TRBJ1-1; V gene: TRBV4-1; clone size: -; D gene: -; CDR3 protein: CASSPYFPGQNTEAFF; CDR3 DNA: TGCGCCAGCAGCCCGTACTTCCCGGGACAGAACACTGAAGCTTTCTTT
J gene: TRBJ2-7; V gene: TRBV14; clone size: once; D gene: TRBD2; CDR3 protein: CASSQDWRHRTSGSSYEQYF; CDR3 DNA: TGTGCCAGCAGCCAAGATTGGCGACATAGGACTAGCGGGAGCTCCTACGAGCAGTACTTC
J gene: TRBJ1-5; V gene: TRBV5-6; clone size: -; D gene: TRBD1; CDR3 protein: CASSLGVYRGPQPQHF; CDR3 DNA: TGTGCCAGCAGCTTGGGCGTGTACAGGGGGCCTCAGCCCCAGCATTTT
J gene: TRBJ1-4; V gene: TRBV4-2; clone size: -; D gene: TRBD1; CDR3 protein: CASSQGDRTGVFEKLFF; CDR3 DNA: TGTGCCAGCAGCCAAGGGGATAGGACAGGGGTTTTTGAAAAACTGTTTTTT
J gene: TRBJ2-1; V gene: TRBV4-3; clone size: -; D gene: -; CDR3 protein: CASSQKGLGSNEQFF; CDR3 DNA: TGCGCCAGCAGCCAGAAAGGCCTCGGGTCCAATGAGCAGTTCTTC
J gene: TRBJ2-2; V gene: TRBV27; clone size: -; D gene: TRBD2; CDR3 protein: CASSFGLAGNTGELFF; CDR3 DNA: TGTGCCAGCAGTTTCGGTCTAGCGGGAAACACCGGGGAGCTGTTTTTT
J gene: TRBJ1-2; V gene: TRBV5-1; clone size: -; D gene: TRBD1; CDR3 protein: CASSSGQGVNYGYTF; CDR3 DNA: TGCGCCAGCAGCTCGGGACAGGGGGTAAACTATGGCTACACCTTC
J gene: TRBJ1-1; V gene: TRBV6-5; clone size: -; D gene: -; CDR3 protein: CASSPGTTNTEAFF; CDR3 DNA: TGTGCCAGCAGTCCCGGGACAACGAACACTGAAGCTTTCTTT
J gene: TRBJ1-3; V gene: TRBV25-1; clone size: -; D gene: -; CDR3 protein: CASSDRRPGPSSGNTIYF; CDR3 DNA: TGTGCCAGCAGTGATCGACGCCCAGGGCCTTCCTCTGGAAACACCATATATTTT
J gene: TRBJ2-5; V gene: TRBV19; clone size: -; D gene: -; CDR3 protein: CASSIKPFQAVETQYF; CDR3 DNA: TGTGCCAGTAGTATTAAACCCTTCCAGGCGGTGGAGACCCAGTACTTC
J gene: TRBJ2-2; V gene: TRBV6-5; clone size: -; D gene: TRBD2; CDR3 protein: CASSYFSGKNTGELFF; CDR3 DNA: TGTGCCAGCAGTTACTTCAGCGGGAAGAACACCGGGGAGCTGTTTTTT
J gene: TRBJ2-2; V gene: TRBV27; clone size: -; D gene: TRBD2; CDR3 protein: CASSLGTSGRAGNTGELFF; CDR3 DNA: TGTGCCAGCAGTTTGGGGACTAGCGGGAGGGCCGGGAACACCGGGGAGCTGTTTTTT
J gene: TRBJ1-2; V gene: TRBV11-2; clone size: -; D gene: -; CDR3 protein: CASSPQAAGDGYTF; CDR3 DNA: TGTGCCAGCAGCCCGCAAGCCGCGGGGGATGGCTACACCTTC
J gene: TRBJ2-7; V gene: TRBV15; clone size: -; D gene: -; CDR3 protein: CATSRGKTIYEQYF; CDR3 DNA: TGTGCCACCAGCAGAGGTAAAACTATTTACGAGCAGTACTTC
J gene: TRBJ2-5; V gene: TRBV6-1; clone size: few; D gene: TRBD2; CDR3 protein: CASSALAGGGQTQYF; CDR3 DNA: TGTGCCAGCAGTGCACTAGCGGGAGGCGGGCAGACCCAGTACTTC
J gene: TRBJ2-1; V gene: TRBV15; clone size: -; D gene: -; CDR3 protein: CATSRDLGVNEQFF; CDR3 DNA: TGTGCCACCAGCAGAGATCTAGGTGTCAATGAGCAGTTCTTC
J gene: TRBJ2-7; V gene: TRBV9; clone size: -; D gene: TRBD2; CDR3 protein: CASSVGSGIGYEQYF; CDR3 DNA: TGTGCCAGCAGCGTAGGTAGCGGGATAGGGTACGAGCAGTACTTC
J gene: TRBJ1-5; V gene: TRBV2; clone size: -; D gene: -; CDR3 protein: CASSERTGRQPQHF; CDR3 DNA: TGTGCCAGCAGTGAACGAACGGGTCGACAGCCCCAGCATTTT
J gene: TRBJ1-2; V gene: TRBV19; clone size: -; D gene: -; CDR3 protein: CASSSYYGYTF; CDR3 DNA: TGTGCCAGTAGTTCGTACTATGGCTACACCTTC
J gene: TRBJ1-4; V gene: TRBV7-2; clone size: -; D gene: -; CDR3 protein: CASSKQTGFNEKLFF; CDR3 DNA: TGTGCCAGCAGCAAACAGACGGGCTTTAATGAAAAACTGTTTTTT
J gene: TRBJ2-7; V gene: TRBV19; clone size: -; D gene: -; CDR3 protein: CASSRGGQFYEQYF; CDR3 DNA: TGTGCCAGTAGTAGGGGAGGCCAATTCTACGAGCAGTACTTC
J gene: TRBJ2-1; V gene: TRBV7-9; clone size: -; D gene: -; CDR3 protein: CASSSMDGEQFF; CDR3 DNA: TGTGCCAGCAGCTCGATGGACGGTGAGCAGTTCTTC
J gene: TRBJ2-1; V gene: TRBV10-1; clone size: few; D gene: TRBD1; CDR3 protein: CASSESLGTGDEQFF; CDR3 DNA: TGCGCCAGCAGTGAGTCGCTTGGGACAGGGGATGAGCAGTTCTTC
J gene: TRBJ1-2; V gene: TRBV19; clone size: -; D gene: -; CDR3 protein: CASSTLGGYTF; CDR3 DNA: TGTGCCAGTTCCACCCTGGGGGGCTACACCTTC